This paragraph covers one T cell receptor beta chain sequence. The table came from immunoSEQ multiplex PCR; TCRdb's copy has only in-frame clones and leaves some out. The table lists approximately 200,000 clones, more than 65% of them singletons. These data are taken from a study of blood T cell repertoires in COVID-19. The CDR3 totals 13 residues. CDR1 and CDR2 (germline): LNHDA, SQIVND (reference sequence). The germline V and J ends were trimmed by 8 bases and 7 bases, with 12 bases remaining between them. The TCR comes from a woman aged 55 to 70 with acute or convalescent COVID-19. The chain couples TRBV19 to TRBJ1-6; D remains ambiguous. Specimen: peripheral blood. CDR3 in DNA: TGTGCCAGTTCATTTCTTGGCAATTCACCCCTCCACTTT. Protein: CASSFLGNSPLHF.